The rows below give T cell receptor beta chains drawn from one sample of a study of OX40 agonist ivuxolimab in advanced cancers. The protocol was immunoSEQ multiplex PCR, while the TCRdb copy is restricted to in-frame clones and leaves out a portion. Of about 79,000 clones detected, 90% appear once; the ten largest clones hold about 0.35%. Sequenced here: CD4+ or CD8+ T cells sorted from blood, sampled in a trial of the OX40 agonist ivuxolimab. These receptors were taken from an adult with an advanced solid tumor such as melanoma, head and neck, liver or kidney cancer. The conserved cysteine and the conserved F or W are not part of the CDR3 here.

j_gene: TRBJ1-1
v_gene: TRBV18
CDR3aa: ASSPILGGKTEAF

j_gene: TRBJ2-5
v_gene: TRBV5-1
CDR3aa: ASSRTSGGLETQY

j_gene: TRBJ2-5
v_gene: TRBV9
CDR3aa: ASSVGAEETQY

j_gene: TRBJ2-2
v_gene: TRBV6-4
CDR3aa: ASRGQGASTGELF

j_gene: TRBJ1-2
v_gene: TRBV7-8
CDR3aa: ASSSDAGQGAYGYT

j_gene: TRBJ2-5
v_gene: TRBV5-1
CDR3aa: ASKEGGGKETQY

j_gene: TRBJ1-1
v_gene: TRBV6-1
CDR3aa: ASSPGRHLNTEAF

j_gene: TRBJ1-6
v_gene: TRBV5-1
CDR3aa: ASSPGDANSPLH

j_gene: TRBJ1-3
v_gene: TRBV5-1
CDR3aa: ASSSGTANGNTIY

j_gene: TRBJ2-3
v_gene: TRBV5-5
CDR3aa: ASSLSVLSTDTQY

j_gene: TRBJ1-2
v_gene: TRBV15
CDR3aa: ATSGWGRRDYGYT

j_gene: TRBJ2-7
v_gene: TRBV6-5
CDR3aa: ASRLGASYSYEQY

j_gene: TRBJ1-6
v_gene: TRBV28
CDR3aa: ASSLWPKHPSYNSPLH

j_gene: TRBJ1-6
v_gene: TRBV5-1
CDR3aa: ASSFGAGDSPLH

j_gene: TRBJ2-7
v_gene: TRBV6-1
CDR3aa: ASRDLADEQY

j_gene: TRBJ1-1
v_gene: TRBV5-5
CDR3aa: ATTLGVGTEAF

j_gene: TRBJ2-5
v_gene: TRBV6-5
CDR3aa: ASSYSGPRGETQY

j_gene: TRBJ1-5
v_gene: TRBV6-1
CDR3aa: ASSETIFNQPQH

j_gene: TRBJ1-2
v_gene: TRBV28
CDR3aa: ASSWADYGYT

j_gene: TRBJ1-1
v_gene: TRBV2
CDR3aa: ASRGGRDTEAF

j_gene: TRBJ2-1
v_gene: TRBV7-9
CDR3aa: ASSEDSYNEQF

j_gene: TRBJ2-6
v_gene: TRBV27
CDR3aa: ASSLGGSGANVLT

j_gene: TRBJ2-6
v_gene: TRBV6-5
CDR3aa: ASSSVQGTGANVLT

j_gene: TRBJ1-1
v_gene: TRBV5-1
CDR3aa: ASSLVAQGTEAF

j_gene: TRBJ2-5
v_gene: TRBV10-2
CDR3aa: ASSLLAGQETQY

j_gene: TRBJ1-3
v_gene: TRBV9
CDR3aa: ASSVGGEPGNTIY

j_gene: TRBJ1-2
v_gene: TRBV9
CDR3aa: ASTGYRLNGPRQGLSYT

j_gene: TRBJ2-3
v_gene: TRBV5-1
CDR3aa: ASSASHAGNTDTQY

j_gene: TRBJ2-5
v_gene: TRBV19
CDR3aa: ASSTGSGTQY

j_gene: TRBJ2-5
v_gene: TRBV19
CDR3aa: ASSPGIGLYQETQY

j_gene: TRBJ1-2
v_gene: TRBV6-5
CDR3aa: ASSLTGQSYT

j_gene: TRBJ1-5
v_gene: TRBV2
CDR3aa: ASSEIQGDQPQH

j_gene: TRBJ2-7
v_gene: TRBV5-4
CDR3aa: ASSPRRDPEGEQY

j_gene: TRBJ1-2
v_gene: TRBV2
CDR3aa: ASRGPEGGGYT

j_gene: TRBJ1-5
v_gene: TRBV27
CDR3aa: ASSWDRNQPQH

j_gene: TRBJ1-1
v_gene: TRBV6-5
CDR3aa: ASSLWGVGNTEAF

j_gene: TRBJ1-1
v_gene: TRBV4-1
CDR3aa: ASSQVDRDGTEAF

j_gene: TRBJ2-5
v_gene: TRBV9
CDR3aa: ASSGAGKETQY

j_gene: TRBJ1-2
v_gene: TRBV20-1
CDR3aa: SVFGTALNT

j_gene: TRBJ2-3
v_gene: TRBV7-9
CDR3aa: ASSYRTELTDTQY

j_gene: TRBJ2-5
v_gene: TRBV19
CDR3aa: ASSPEVVTQY

j_gene: TRBJ2-1
v_gene: TRBV4-2
CDR3aa: ASSQDSGAYNEQF

j_gene: TRBJ1-4
v_gene: TRBV7-9
CDR3aa: ASTDRAGTNEKLF

j_gene: TRBJ1-1
v_gene: TRBV28
CDR3aa: ASSLPTGGGTEAF

j_gene: TRBJ2-3
v_gene: TRBV7-8
CDR3aa: ASSLLAGSTDTQY

j_gene: TRBJ1-2
v_gene: TRBV9
CDR3aa: ASSVDHNYGYT

j_gene: TRBJ2-5
v_gene: TRBV20-1
CDR3aa: SAYKQETQY

j_gene: TRBJ2-1
v_gene: TRBV9
CDR3aa: ASSVGGQGDFNEQF

j_gene: TRBJ1-2
v_gene: TRBV29-1
CDR3aa: SVGVSSYYGYT

j_gene: TRBJ1-5
v_gene: TRBV28
CDR3aa: ASSLPGQGSGNQPQH

j_gene: TRBJ2-5
v_gene: TRBV6-5
CDR3aa: ASSSRDRGLGETQY

j_gene: TRBJ2-2
v_gene: TRBV6-4
CDR3aa: ASSDSGQGPPRLF